Listed here are 6 T cell receptor beta chains from one sample, sequenced in a study of a mutant IDH1 vaccine in newly diagnosed glioma. Their cognate antigens are unknown. The table came from immunoSEQ multiplex PCR; TCRdb's copy has only in-frame clones and leaves some out. The data show around 32,000 clones, around 90% seen once. Noted time point: week 5, during vaccination. Every single dose of the vaccine, 300 ug of mutant IDH1 20-mer peptide, came with topical imiquimod. Specimen: peripheral blood mononuclear cells (PBMCs), collected from a glioma patient whose treatment included an IDH1 peptide vaccine. The receptors were gathered from a woman aged 40 to 50 with glioma. Some clones in this sample may be carry-over from other donors' samples.

J is TRBJ2-7 and V is TRBV19; perhaps TRBD2 as D (5 bases). Germline loops: CDR1 LNHDA, CDR2 SQIVND (reference sequence). V was cut by 1 base and J by 1 base, with 8 bases left in between. The CDR3 covers 14 residues. CDR3 sequence (DNA): TGTGCCAGTAGTATAGGACTACAGTCCTACGAGCAGTACTTC. Translation gives CASSIGLQSYEQYF.

The V and J genes are TRBV6-6 and TRBJ2-5, with TRBD1 matching 11 bases. The CDR3 spans 13 residues. The J segment lost 3 bases and the V segment lost 6 bases, leaving 0 bases of the junction unmatched. CDR1 and CDR2 (germline): MNHNY, SVGAGI (reference sequence). CDR3 residues: CASRGQGEETQYF. CDR3 bases: TGTGCCAGCAGGGGACAGGGGGAAGAGACCCAGTACTTC.

This clone was picked up one time. The V and J genes are TRBV28 and TRBJ1-3, with unresolved D. This CDR3 region has 16 residues. Germline-derived CDR1 and CDR2 are MDHEN and SYDVKM. Deletions cut 0 bases from V and 0 bases from J, with 9 bases between. The CDR3 here is CASSLWLEASGNTIYF. The DNA of the CDR3 is TGTGCCAGCAGTTTATGGCTCGAGGCCTCTGGAAACACCATATATTTT. The full variable domain, completed using reference TRBV28 and TRBJ1-3, is DVKVTQSSRYLVKRTGEKVFLECVQDMDHENMFWYRQDPGLGLRLIYFSYDVKMKEKGDIPEGYSVSREKKERFSLILESASTNQTSMYLCASSLWLEASGNTIYFGEGSWLTVV.

This chain connects TRBV4-3 to TRBJ1-2, with D unclear. The ends were cut back, 3 bases at V and 4 bases at J, with 18 bases in the middle. CDR3 length: 16 residues. Per the germline V gene, CDR1 is LGHNA and CDR2 is YSLEER. This chain's CDR3 is CASSQTFGLVFYGYTF. The DNA of the CDR3 is TGCGCCAGCAGCCAGACATTCGGGTTAGTCTTCTATGGCTACACCTTC.

Only one count was recorded for this clone. The chain combines TRBV7-2 with TRBJ2-2; D tentatively fits TRBD1 or TRBD2 (6 bases each). CDR1 is SGHTA, CDR2 FQGNSA, per germline. The CDR3 spans 15 residues. V lost 0 bases and J lost 6, with 11 bases in between. The CDR3 nucleotides read TGTGCCAGCAGCTTAGCGTTGGGGGGCGCCGGGGAGCTGTTTTTT. The encoded protein is CASSLALGGAGELFF.

This clone came up a few times. The genes are TRBV6-5 and TRBJ1-2, with D perhaps matching TRBD1 (5 bases). This CDR3 region has 12 residues. CDR1 and CDR2 from the germline V gene are MNHEY and SVGAGI. V was clipped by 6 bases and J by 3 bases, with 8 bases between them. The CDR3: CASRVGDYGYTF. As DNA, the CDR3 is TGTGCCAGCAGGGTGGGGGACTATGGCTACACCTTC.